Below are 30 T cell receptor beta chains sequenced from a single sample in a study of cytomegalovirus exposure and HLA in healthy donors. The PCR had 60 Vbeta and 13 Jbeta primers. Assay: immunoSEQ multiplex PCR; the TCRdb copy retains only in-frame clones and omits some. The sample consists of under 200,000 clones, 80% of them appearing once. The sequenced sample consisted of PBMCs. These receptors were taken from a woman aged 50 to 60 in good health and CMV-seropositive.

The chain is built from TRBV11-2 and TRBJ2-1; 7 bases match TRBD2. Trimming cost V 7 bases and J 0 bases; bases outside gene matches: 3. Per the germline V gene, CDR1 is SGHAT and CDR2 is FQNNGV. This CDR3 has 14 amino acids. In DNA form, the CDR3 reads TGTGCCAGCAACGGGGGGAGCTCCTACAATGAGCAGTTCTTC. Its protein product is CASNGGSSYNEQFF.

This clone was seen once. This chain uses TRBV5-1 with TRBJ2-2; D is perhaps TRBD2 (5 bases). The V gene's germline CDR1 is SGHRS and CDR2 YFSETQ. The CDR3 is 12 amino acids. The V and J ends lost 4 bases and 8 bases respectively, with 9 bases between them. The CDR3 coding sequence is TGCGCCAGCAGCAGGGAGATTGGGGAGCTGTTTTTT. As protein: CASSREIGELFF.

V usage is TRBV7-2 and J usage is TRBJ1-5; perhaps TRBD1 as D (5 bases). The germline V gene encodes CDR1 SGHTA and CDR2 FQGNSA. The germline V and J ends were trimmed by 5 bases and 13 bases, with 18 bases remaining between them. This CDR3 is 13 amino acids long. DNA for the CDR3: TGTGCCAGCAGCGATTTGCTACAAGGGACTCAGCATTTT. This translates into CASSDLLQGTQHF.

The chain carries TRBV2 and TRBJ2-5; no firm D call. The CDR3 is 12 residues long. The ends were cut back, 4 bases at V and 4 bases at J, with 7 bases in the middle. The germline V gene encodes CDR1 SNHLY and CDR2 FYNNEI. As DNA, the CDR3 is TGTGCCAGCAGTGGACTCTTAGAGACCCAGTACTTC. Translating it yields CASSGLLETQYF.

This clone was recorded a few times. The chain recombines TRBV4-2 with TRBJ1-2, with TRBD1 identical over 9 bases. This CDR3 has 16 residues. CDR1 LGHNA and CDR2 YNFKEQ come from the germline V gene. After removal of 4 bases from V and 4 bases from J, the junction contained 10 bases not matched to a gene. This CDR3 reads CASSPQLGTGRYGYTF. CDR3 DNA: TGTGCCAGCAGCCCCCAACTGGGGACAGGGCGCTATGGCTACACCTTC.

The chain has TRBV7-2 and TRBJ1-2, with a possible D match to TRBD1 (5 bases). Germline CDR1 is SGHTA and CDR2 is FQGNSA. The CDR3 spans 13 residues. Between the trimmed V and J ends, which lost 10 bases and 8 bases, there was a span of 20 bases. The CDR3 nucleotides are TGTGCCACGACTGACCAACAGGTGTCCGGCTACACCTTC. This sequence encodes CATTDQQVSGYTF.

The CDR3 is CASSPREEGPRDGYTF. CDR3 sequence (DNA): TGTGCCAGCTCACCAAGGGAGGAAGGCCCTCGAGATGGCTACACCTTC. V and J are TRBV18 and TRBJ1-2; D gene uncertain. V was clipped by 2 bases and J by 6 bases, with 19 bases between them. The CDR3 runs to 16 residues. Germline CDR1 is KGHSH and CDR2 is LQKENI. Together with reference TRBV18 and TRBJ1-2, the CDR3 gives the full variable domain: NAGVMQNPRHLVRRRGQEARLRCSPMKGHSHVYWYRQLPEEGLKFMVYLQKENIIDESGMPKERFSAEFPKEGPSILRIQQVVRGDSAAYFCASSPREEGPRDGYTFGSGTRLTVV.

The chain recombines TRBV7-2 with TRBJ2-5, with D perhaps matching TRBD1 (5 bases). The germline V and J ends were trimmed by 2 bases and 4 bases, with 11 bases remaining between them. CDR3 length: 14 residues. CDR1 and CDR2 (germline): SGHTA, FQGNSA. The chain's CDR3 is CASSLLTDGETQYF. The CDR3 bases are TGTGCCAGCAGCTTACTGACAGACGGAGAGACCCAGTACTTC.

The chain employs TRBV14 and TRBJ2-6, with TRBD1 matching over 8 bases. The CDR3 is 19 amino acids. V shed 4 bases and J 4 bases; nucleotides not matched to a gene: 15. Germline loops: CDR1 SGHDN, CDR2 FVKESK. CDR3 protein: CASSPGQGYHPGGANVLTF. The CDR3 region has the DNA TGTGCCAGCAGCCCAGGACAGGGCTATCACCCAGGCGGGGCCAACGTCCTGACTTTC. The full variable domain, in which reference TRBV14 and TRBJ2-6 provide the parts outside the CDR3, is EAGVTQFPSHSVIEKGQTVTLRCDPISGHDNLYWYRRVMGKEIKFLLHFVKESKQDESGMPNNRFLAERTGGTYSTLKVQPAELEDSGVYFCASSPGQGYHPGGANVLTFGAGSRLTVL.

The CDR3 here is CASSWEQGYEQYF. In DNA form, the CDR3 reads TGCGCCAGCAGCTGGGAGCAAGGGTACGAGCAGTACTTC. The gene calls are TRBV5-1 and TRBJ2-7, with a weak D call TRBD2 (5 bases). Germline-derived CDR1 and CDR2 are SGHRS and YFSETQ. The CDR3 runs 13 residues. Trimming took 3 bases from V and 4 from J, leaving 11 bases between them. Combining the CDR3 with reference TRBV5-1 and TRBJ2-7 gives the whole variable domain KAGVTQTPRYLIKTRGQQVTLSCSPISGHRSVSWYQQTPGQGLQFLFEYFSETQRNKGNFPGRFSGRQFSNSRSEMNVSTLELGDSALYLCASSWEQGYEQYFGPGTRLTVT.

V is TRBV27 and J is TRBJ1-2; no clear D gene. The V and J ends lost 4 bases and 5 bases respectively, with 14 bases between them. Germline V gene lookup returns CDR1 MNHEY and CDR2 SMNVEV (reference sequence). The CDR3 covers 14 residues. In DNA form, the CDR3 reads TGTGCCAGCAGTTCAAGAGCCCCAGGATATGGCTACACCTTC. This translates into CASSSRAPGYGYTF.

A note on this clone: Additional DNA sequences in this sample encode the identical CDR3. J is TRBJ2-7 and V is TRBV9; weak D call: TRBD1 (5 bases). CDR1 and CDR2 (germline): SGDLS, YYNGEE. V was clipped by 0 bases and J by 2 bases, with 9 bases between them. The CDR3 runs 14 residues. The CDR3 nucleotides read TGTGCCAGCAGCGTAGGTCAGGGTGCCTACGAGCAGTACTTC. Its protein is CASSVGQGAYEQYF.

The chain has TRBV6-1 and TRBJ1-6; TRBD1 agrees at 8 bases. J lost 10 bases, V lost 10 bases, and 9 bases had no gene match. Germline lookup yields CDR1 MNHNS and CDR2 SASEGT. There are 13 residues in the CDR3. The CDR3 nucleotides are TGTGCCACCCAAGGACAGGGTGGATCACCCCTCCACTTT. Residues: CATQGQGGSPLHF.

The V gene is TRBV10-3, the J gene TRBJ2-1, with D hard to call. The germline V gene has CDR1 ENHRY and CDR2 SYGVKD. V shed 6 bases and J shed 5 bases, with 5 bases lying between them. The CDR3 is 11 amino acids. In DNA, the CDR3 is TGTGCCATCAGGGCACACAATGAGCAGTTCTTC. Amino acid sequence: CAIRAHNEQFF.

This clone was recorded only once. The V gene is TRBV4-1, the J gene TRBJ2-3; 10 bases agree with TRBD2. There are 16 residues in the CDR3. The trim removed 1 base at V and 4 bases at J, leaving 5 bases unmatched. Germline V gene data show CDR1 as MGHRA and CDR2 as YSYEKL. This CDR3 is CASSQVSGGWADTQYF. The CDR3 DNA is TGCGCCAGCAGCCAAGTTAGCGGGGGGTGGGCAGATACGCAGTATTTT.

This clone was seen only once. One end of the junction is discordant with germline, which a read error may explain. The rearrangement joins TRBV7-7 to TRBJ1-2; 7 nucleotides agree with TRBD1. Germline V gives CDR1 SSHAT, CDR2 FNYEAQ (reference sequence). This CDR3 comprises 15 residues. The CDR3 reads CASSLAKDRVYGYTF. Written as DNA, the CDR3 is TGTGCTAGCAGCTTAGCGAAAGACAGGGTCTATGGCTACACCTTC.

The CDR3 bases are TGTGCCAGCAGCCCCACAGGGAGCCTCAATCAGCCCCAGCATTTT. This translates into CASSPTGSLNQPQHF. The J gene is TRBJ1-5, the V gene TRBV7-2, with D possibly matching TRBD1 (6 bases). The CDR3 loop spans 15 amino acids. The V end lost 5 bases, the J end lost 3 bases, and 14 bases lay between the germline ends. CDR1 is SGHTA, CDR2 FQGNSA, per germline.

The CDR3 DNA reads as TGTGCCAGCTCACTTACTCGATTCTCGAACACCGGGGAGCTGTTTTTT. This translates into CASSLTRFSNTGELFF. This chain connects TRBV18 to TRBJ2-2; D is undetermined. This CDR3 region has 16 residues. Trimming shortened V by 4 bases and J by 0 bases, and 12 bases separated the two germline ends. The germline V gene encodes CDR1 KGHSH and CDR2 LQKENI.

V is TRBV5-1 and J is TRBJ2-1; TRBD2 matches at 9 bases. Germline-derived CDR1 and CDR2 are SGHRS and YFSETQ. This CDR3 spans 17 amino acids. V lost 3 bases and J lost 4; bases outside the gene matches: 11. The CDR3 spells CASSSLGAGGIYNEQFF. The DNA for the CDR3 is TGCGCCAGCAGCTCCTTGGGAGCGGGGGGTATTTACAATGAGCAGTTCTTC.

The chain employs TRBV10-3 and TRBJ2-7; TRBD2 aligns across 8 bases. Germline-derived CDR1 and CDR2 are ENHRY and SYGVKD. The CDR3 runs to 16 residues. The V segment lost 0 bases and the J segment 2 bases; nucleotides outside the gene matches: 6. CDR3 region: CAISESEAGGTYEQYF. DNA of the CDR3: TGTGCCATCAGTGAGTCGGAGGCGGGAGGAACCTACGAGCAGTACTTC.

Points on this clone: Other DNA sequences in this specimen translate into the identical CDR3. This sequence joins TRBV7-2 and TRBJ2-1; 7 positions agree with TRBD1. The CDR3 sequence is 16 residues long. J was trimmed by 0 bases and V by 5 bases; bases with no gene match: 7. Germline V CDR1 and CDR2: SGHTA, FQGNSA. CDR3 sequence: CASSTRTGSSYNEQFF. The CDR3 DNA follows: TGTGCCAGCAGCACCCGGACAGGAAGCTCCTACAATGAGCAGTTCTTC.

CDR3 DNA sequence: TGTGCCAGCAGCTTAGCGGCAGGCAATGAAAAACTGTTTTTT. Translation gives CASSLAAGNEKLFF. The rearrangement uses TRBV7-2 and TRBJ1-4; D ambiguous. V was trimmed by 0 bases and J by 5 bases, leaving 7 bases between them. This CDR3 has 14 amino acids. Germline V gene data show CDR1 as SGHTA and CDR2 as FQGNSA.

The chain recombines TRBV27 with TRBJ2-2; D is undetermined. Trimming stripped 10 bases from V and 6 bases from J, with 24 bases between. The CDR3 covers 16 residues. Looked up from germline, CDR1 is MNHEY and CDR2 is SMNVEV (reference sequence). CDR3 DNA: TGTGCCACCCAAAATTTCGATTTCATGCGATCCGGGGAGCTGTTTTTT. It specifies CATQNFDFMRSGELFF.

The rearrangement links TRBV19 to TRBJ2-2; maybe TRBD2 (7 bases). CDR1 and CDR2 (germline): LNHDA, SQIVND (reference sequence). Trimming took off 3 bases at V and 7 bases at J, with 12 bases between the two ends. The CDR3 is 14 residues long. The CDR3, as DNA: TGTGCCAGTAGTATCCGGGGGGCGGTCGGGGAGCTGTTTTTT. Residues: CASSIRGAVGELFF.

This rearrangement joins TRBV4-1 to TRBJ2-5; 9 bases line up with TRBD2. Germline assignment: CDR1 MGHRA and CDR2 YSYEKL. V trimming: 3 bases; J trimming: 1 base; junction bases outside the gene matches: 6. CDR3 length: 16 residues. This CDR3 is CASSQVLTSGQETQYF. CDR3 nucleotides: TGCGCCAGCAGCCAGGTTCTGACTAGCGGCCAAGAGACCCAGTACTTC.

The chain couples TRBV7-2 to TRBJ2-6; D may be TRBD1 (6 bases). The CDR3 sequence is 16 residues long. Trimming removed 4 bases from V and 0 bases from J, with 10 bases in between. Germline V gives CDR1 SGHTA, CDR2 FQGNSA. This CDR3 reads CASSSQGFSGANVLTF. The DNA for the CDR3 is TGTGCCAGCAGCTCGCAGGGGTTCTCTGGGGCCAACGTCCTGACTTTC.

In this sample, this clone turned up a few times. The gene calls are TRBV6-5 and TRBJ2-5; 11 nucleotides line up with TRBD2. The end of the DNA is better explained by TRBJ2-7, so the J call may be wrong. This CDR3 is built from 16 residues. CDR1 MNHEY and CDR2 SVGAGI come from the germline V gene. DNA of the CDR3: TGTGCCAGCAGTTCCGGGACTAGCGGATTTCTCTACGAGCAGTACTTC. It yields the protein CASSSGTSGFLYEQYF.

V and J are TRBV30 and TRBJ1-3; D is perhaps TRBD1 (6 bases). Trimming pared 7 bases from V and 1 base from J, leaving 29 bases between. The CDR3 totals 19 residues. CDR1 and CDR2 from the germline V gene are GTSNPN and SVGIG (reference sequence). The CDR3 DNA follows: TGTGCCTACAAAAGTCTGACAGGCACGGGAATAGGTTCTGGAAACACCATATATTTT. This encodes CAYKSLTGTGIGSGNTIYF.

With regard to this clone: A read error may produce the germline difference seen at one junction end. The gene calls are TRBV7-9 and TRBJ2-2; TRBD1 agrees at 8 bases. Germline CDR1 reads SEHNR; CDR2 reads FQNEAQ (reference sequence). This CDR3 has 16 amino acids. The CDR3 is CSSSSIRDRQGGELFF. The CDR3, as DNA: TGTTCCAGCAGTTCCATCCGGGACAGGCAAGGAGGGGAGCTGTTTTTT.

Here the CDR3 reads CASRREASTDTQYF. For the CDR3, the DNA is TGTGCCAGCAGGCGAGAGGCTAGCACAGATACGCAGTATTTT. This rearrangement joins TRBV27 to TRBJ2-3; D remains unclear. Trimming removed 6 bases from V and 0 bases from J, with 10 bases in between. CDR3 length equals 14 residues. Germline CDR1 and CDR2: MNHEY and SMNVEV (reference sequence).